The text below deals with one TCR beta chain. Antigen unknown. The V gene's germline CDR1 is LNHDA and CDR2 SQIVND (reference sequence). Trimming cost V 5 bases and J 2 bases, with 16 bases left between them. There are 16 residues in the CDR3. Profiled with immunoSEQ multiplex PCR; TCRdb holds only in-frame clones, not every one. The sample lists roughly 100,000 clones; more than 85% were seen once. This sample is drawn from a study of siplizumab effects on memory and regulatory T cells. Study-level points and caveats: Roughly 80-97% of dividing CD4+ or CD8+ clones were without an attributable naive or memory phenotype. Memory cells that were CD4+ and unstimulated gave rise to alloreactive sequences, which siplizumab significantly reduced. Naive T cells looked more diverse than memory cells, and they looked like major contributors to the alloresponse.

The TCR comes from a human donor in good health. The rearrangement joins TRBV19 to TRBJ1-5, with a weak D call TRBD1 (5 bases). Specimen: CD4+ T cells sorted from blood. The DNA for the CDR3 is TGTGCCAGTAGTGAGACAGAAGGTGGGCGCAATCAGCCCCAGCATTTT. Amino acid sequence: CASSETEGGRNQPQHF.